These T cell receptor beta chains were read from a single sample in a study of human T cells and chemical hapten exposure. TCRdb processed the RACE reads anew with MiXCR; each CDR3 protein has one entry. Altogether 85,000 to 100,000 distinct CDR3 sequences are present, under 15% being singletons, with the ten largest covering roughly 2.1%. Sequences were derived from whole blood, sampled in connection with sensitization to the hapten diphenylcyclopropenone (DPC). These TCRs come from a woman between 40 and 50 years old with alopecia areata. Some clones in this sample may be carry-over from other donors' samples. CDR3s include the opening cysteine and the closing phenylalanine or tryptophan. The D gene is left open where the match is weak. Part of the rows lack a size; the others show once, few, many or a class for expanded clones.

CDR3nt,CDR3aa,v_gene,abundance,d_gene,j_gene
TGCAGCGTTGAATCTAGCGGGGGAGATACGCAGTATTTT,CSVESSGGDTQYF,TRBV29-1,-,TRBD2,TRBJ2-3
TGTGCCAGCAGCTTGGCGGGAGGATCCTACAGTGAGCAGTTCTTC,CASSLAGGSYSEQFF,TRBV7-6,-,TRBD2,TRBJ2-1
TGTGCCAGCAGCCCCCAATTCCTCACAGATACGCAGTATTTT,CASSPQFLTDTQYF,TRBV9,few,-,TRBJ2-3
TGTGCCAGCAGTCACTTTGCCGGACCTGCCATGAACACTGAAGCTTTCTTT,CASSHFAGPAMNTEAFF,TRBV6-6,few,-,TRBJ1-1
TGTGCCAGCAGCGCAGACGGTGAGCAGTTCTTC,CASSADGEQFF,TRBV7-3,many,-,TRBJ2-1
TGTGCCAGCAGCTCGCCCCGGCTACGTTCCTCGGATGAAAAACTGTTTTTT,CASSSPRLRSSDEKLFF,TRBV7-9,few,-,TRBJ1-4
TGTGCCAGCGGGGACGGCCCCTCTTGGGCCAACGTCCTGACTTTC,CASGDGPSWANVLTF,TRBV7-9,-,-,TRBJ2-6
TGTGCCAGCAGTGGTTGGGGGCGCGGCAATCAGCCCCAGCATTTT,CASSGWGRGNQPQHF,TRBV2,-,-,TRBJ1-5
TGCAGTGCTTCAGGGGGCGGCAATCAGCCCCAGCATTTT,CSASGGGNQPQHF,TRBV20-1,few,TRBD1,TRBJ1-5
TGTGCCAGCAGTGAGGTGGGGAGTTCCTACAATGAGCAGTTCTTC,CASSEVGSSYNEQFF,TRBV6-1,few,-,TRBJ2-1
TGCAGTGCTATCCCAGAAGGGCGGGGATACACAGATACGCAGTATTTT,CSAIPEGRGYTDTQYF,TRBV20-1,-,-,TRBJ2-3
TGTGCCAGCAGCTCCCGGGGAGTCCCCAGCACAGATACGCAGTATTTT,CASSSRGVPSTDTQYF,TRBV7-9,-,-,TRBJ2-3
TGTGCCAGCAGCAAAGGTAGCCCACCTAATGAAAAACTGTTTTTT,CASSKGSPPNEKLFF,TRBV21-1,few,-,TRBJ1-4
TGTGCCAGCAGCTCATGGGAGAGTAGCGGACACTACAATGAGCAGTTCTTC,CASSSWESSGHYNEQFF,TRBV11-2,few,-,TRBJ2-1
TGTGCCAGCAGCCCCCCCGGCAACACTGAAGCTTTCTTT,CASSPPGNTEAFF,TRBV11-2,many,-,TRBJ1-1
TGTGCCAGCAGTCCCCGATGGGGCACTGAAGCTTTCTTT,CASSPRWGTEAFF,TRBV12-3/TRBV12-4,-,-,TRBJ1-1
TGCGCCAGCAGTGAGTCGCTACTAGCAGGCTCCTACGAGCAGTACTTC,CASSESLLAGSYEQYF,TRBV10-2,few,-,TRBJ2-7
TGTGCCAGCTCACCGAGTTTCAGTACGAACACCGGGGAGCTGTTTTTT,CASSPSFSTNTGELFF,TRBV18,once,-,TRBJ2-2
TGTGCCATCAGTAGGGACGATTCACCCCTCCACTTT,CAISRDDSPLHF,TRBV10-3,few,-,TRBJ1-6
TGTGCCAGTGACAGGGCAAACACCGGGGAGCTGTTTTTT,CASDRANTGELFF,TRBV30,-,TRBD1,TRBJ2-2
TGTGCCAGCAGCTCTTCGGGGGGCGTCGGCTACAATGAGCAGTTCTTC,CASSSSGGVGYNEQFF,TRBV7-3,few,-,TRBJ2-1
TGTGCCAGCAGTCCCCCTTTACGGGGGGGATCGTTCTTC,CASSPPLRGGSFF,TRBV6-2/TRBV6-3,few,TRBD2,TRBJ2-1
TGTGCCAGCAGCTTAGAAATCCCGGTCGCCGCACGAGGCTACACCTTC,CASSLEIPVAARGYTF,TRBV7-9,few,-,TRBJ1-2
TGCAGTGCCCCCCAGGTAGCGGGTTACAATGAGCAGTTCTTC,CSAPQVAGYNEQFF,TRBV20-1,-,TRBD2,TRBJ2-1
TGCAGCGTTGCCCTACCTAATGAGCAGTTCTTC,CSVALPNEQFF,TRBV29-1,few,-,TRBJ2-1
TGTGCCAGCAGCTTAGTAGAGGTCCACGAGCAGTACTTC,CASSLVEVHEQYF,TRBV7-6,few,-,TRBJ2-7
TGTGCCAGCCTGTCGGGTAGCGGGAGTTCCGGGGAGCTGTTTTTT,CASLSGSGSSGELFF,TRBV28,few,TRBD2,TRBJ2-2
TGTGCCAGCCAGACAGGGAGCAATCAGCCCCAGCATTTT,CASQTGSNQPQHF,TRBV6-2/TRBV6-3,many,TRBD1,TRBJ1-5
TGTGCCAGTAGCGCAAGACCCCAAGGGACTAGCGGCCAAGAGACCCAGTACTTC,CASSARPQGTSGQETQYF,TRBV19,few,TRBD2,TRBJ2-5
TGTGCCAGCAGCTTAGGTGACAGGGGACGGTTCTTC,CASSLGDRGRFF,TRBV7-9,few,TRBD1,TRBJ2-1
TGTGCCAGCTCACCGGGACAGGGCCACTACGAGCAGTACTTC,CASSPGQGHYEQYF,TRBV18,few,TRBD1,TRBJ2-7
TGTGCCAGCAGCTCCATGGGACAGTATTACGAGCAGTACTTC,CASSSMGQYYEQYF,TRBV11-1,-,TRBD1,TRBJ2-7
TGCAGTGCTAGAGATGAAGTTGAAAACACTGAAGCTTTCTTT,CSARDEVENTEAFF,TRBV20-1,few,-,TRBJ1-1
TGTGCCAGCAGCCAGCTAGGGACAGGTCCCTACGAGCAGTACTTC,CASSQLGTGPYEQYF,TRBV7-2,few,TRBD1,TRBJ2-7
TGCAGGGGCGGGGGATTTTACGAGCAGTACTTC,CRGGGFYEQYF,TRBV29-1,-,TRBD2,TRBJ2-7
TGTGCCAGCAGCTTGACAGGGACCAACACTGAAGCTTTCTTT,CASSLTGTNTEAFF,TRBV9,-,TRBD1,TRBJ1-1
TGTGCCAGCAGCCTGACAGGGGGCGACTCACCCCTCCACTTT,CASSLTGGDSPLHF,TRBV7-9,-,TRBD1,TRBJ1-6
TGTGCTAGCAGCTTCGGACAGGCGGAGACCCAGTACTTC,CASSFGQAETQYF,TRBV7-7,few,TRBD1,TRBJ2-5
TGTGCCAGCAGTGAACAGGTTGAAGCTTTCTTT,CASSEQVEAFF,TRBV2,-,-,TRBJ1-1
TGTGCCAGCAGTGCGGTAGCGGGAGACAGGGAGCAGTTCTTC,CASSAVAGDREQFF,TRBV6-2/TRBV6-3,-,TRBD2,TRBJ2-1
TGCGCCAGCAGCCAAGGCGTCGTAAACTCTAAGCAGTTCTTC,CASSQGVVNSKQFF,TRBV4-1,-,-,TRBJ2-1
TGTGCCAGCAGCCAATTCGGGGGCTACAATGAGCAGTTCTTC,CASSQFGGYNEQFF,TRBV14,many,-,TRBJ2-1
TGTGCCAGCTCACCAGCCCGGGACACCAGCTCCTACGAGCAGTACTTC,CASSPARDTSSYEQYF,TRBV18,-,-,TRBJ2-7
TGTGCCAGCAGTTCCCGGACAGGGGAAGAGACCCAGTACTTC,CASSSRTGEETQYF,TRBV28,-,TRBD1,TRBJ2-5
TGTGCCAGCAGTTACCCAGGGCTGGAGACCCAGTACTTC,CASSYPGLETQYF,TRBV6-2/TRBV6-3,few,-,TRBJ2-5
TGCGCCAGCAGCACCGGAAATAATTCACCCCTCCACTTT,CASSTGNNSPLHF,TRBV5-1,-,-,TRBJ1-6
TGTGCCAGCAGCTTAGGGGGTTTCCAAGAGACCCAGTACTTC,CASSLGGFQETQYF,TRBV7-3,many,-,TRBJ2-5
TGTGCCAGCACCATTGGGACTAGCGGGAGTAATGAGCAGTTCTTC,CASTIGTSGSNEQFF,TRBV6-1,-,TRBD2,TRBJ2-1
TGTGCCAGCAGCTTTGACGGACAGGGGTATAATGAGCAGTTCTTC,CASSFDGQGYNEQFF,TRBV7-3,few,TRBD1,TRBJ2-1
TGTGCCAGCAGCCAAGATGGGGGCGAGCAGTACTTC,CASSQDGGEQYF,TRBV3-1,few,-,TRBJ2-7
TGTGCCAGCAGTCCCCCCACATTCAATGAGCAGTTCTTC,CASSPPTFNEQFF,TRBV28,-,-,TRBJ2-1
TGTGCCAGCACCCCTGGGGCCCGATCATCCTACAATGAGCAGTTCTTC,CASTPGARSSYNEQFF,TRBV11-3,-,-,TRBJ2-1
TGTGCCAGCAGCTTAGCTATCAATGTCCGTACCTATGGCTACACCTTC,CASSLAINVRTYGYTF,TRBV7-2,-,-,TRBJ1-2
TGCAGTGTGATTTTCCAGGGAAGGACTGGGGCCAACGTCCTGACTTTC,CSVIFQGRTGANVLTF,TRBV20-1,-,-,TRBJ2-6
TGTGCCAGCAGCTTAGGACAGGGGAAAGAGACCCAGTACTTC,CASSLGQGKETQYF,TRBV7-8,-,TRBD1,TRBJ2-5
TGTGCCAGCAGTGTCCCAGGGGAGGTGTACAATGAGCAGTTCTTC,CASSVPGEVYNEQFF,TRBV28,few,-,TRBJ2-1
TGTGCCAGCAGCCAACAGGAGACCCAGTACTTC,CASSQQETQYF,TRBV3-1,many,-,TRBJ2-5
TGTGCCAGCAGTTACTCGGGACAGGGAAATTCACCCCTCCACTTT,CASSYSGQGNSPLHF,TRBV6-5,-,TRBD1,TRBJ1-6